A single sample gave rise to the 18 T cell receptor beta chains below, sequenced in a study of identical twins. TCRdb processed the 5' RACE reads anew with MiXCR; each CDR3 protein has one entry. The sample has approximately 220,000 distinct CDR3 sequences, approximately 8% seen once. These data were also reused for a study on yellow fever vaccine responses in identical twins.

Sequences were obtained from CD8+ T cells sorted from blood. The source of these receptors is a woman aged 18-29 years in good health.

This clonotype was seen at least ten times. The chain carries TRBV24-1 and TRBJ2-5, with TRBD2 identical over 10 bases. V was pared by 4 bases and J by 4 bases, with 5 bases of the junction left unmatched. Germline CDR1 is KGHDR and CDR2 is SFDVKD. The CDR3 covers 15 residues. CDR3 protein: CATSEFLAGVETQYF. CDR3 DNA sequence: TGTGCCACCAGTGAGTTTCTAGCGGGAGTAGAGACCCAGTACTTC.

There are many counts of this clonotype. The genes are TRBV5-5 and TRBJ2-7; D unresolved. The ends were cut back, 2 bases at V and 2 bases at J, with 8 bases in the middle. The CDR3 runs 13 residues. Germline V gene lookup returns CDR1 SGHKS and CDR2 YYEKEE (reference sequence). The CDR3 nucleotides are TGTGCCAGCAGCTTCCGGCAGGCCTACGAGCAGTACGTC. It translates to CASSFRQAYEQYV.

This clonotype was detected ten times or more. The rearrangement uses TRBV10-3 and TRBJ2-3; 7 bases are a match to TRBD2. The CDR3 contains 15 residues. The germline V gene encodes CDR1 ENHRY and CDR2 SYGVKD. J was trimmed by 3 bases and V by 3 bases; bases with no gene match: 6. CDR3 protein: CAISEGAGLTDTQYF. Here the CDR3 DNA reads TGTGCCATCAGTGAAGGAGCGGGGTTGACAGATACGCAGTATTTT.

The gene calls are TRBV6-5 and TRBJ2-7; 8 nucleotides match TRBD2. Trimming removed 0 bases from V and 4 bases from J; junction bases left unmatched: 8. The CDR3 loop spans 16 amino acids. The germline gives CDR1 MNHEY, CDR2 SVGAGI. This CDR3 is CASSYSVIAGRYEQYF. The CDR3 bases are TGTGCCAGCAGTTACTCGGTTATAGCGGGAAGGTACGAGCAGTACTTC.

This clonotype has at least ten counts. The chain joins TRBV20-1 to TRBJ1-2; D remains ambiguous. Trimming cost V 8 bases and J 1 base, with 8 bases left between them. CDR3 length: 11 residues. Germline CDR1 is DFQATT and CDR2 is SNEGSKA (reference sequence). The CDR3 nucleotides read TGCAGTAGCGGATATAACTATGGCTACACCTTC. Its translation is CSSGYNYGYTF.

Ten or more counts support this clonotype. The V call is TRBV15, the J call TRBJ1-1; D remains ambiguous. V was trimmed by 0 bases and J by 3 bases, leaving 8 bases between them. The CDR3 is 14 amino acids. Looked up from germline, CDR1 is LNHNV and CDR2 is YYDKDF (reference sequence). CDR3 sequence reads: CATSRDLGDTEAFF. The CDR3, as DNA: TGTGCCACCAGCAGAGACCTCGGGGACACTGAAGCTTTCTTT. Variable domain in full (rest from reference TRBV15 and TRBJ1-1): DAMVIQNPRYQVTQFGKPVTLSCSQTLNHNVMYWYQQKSSQAPKLLFHYYDKDFNNEADTPDNFQSRRPNTSFCFLDIRSPGLGDTAMYLCATSRDLGDTEAFFGQGTRLTVV.

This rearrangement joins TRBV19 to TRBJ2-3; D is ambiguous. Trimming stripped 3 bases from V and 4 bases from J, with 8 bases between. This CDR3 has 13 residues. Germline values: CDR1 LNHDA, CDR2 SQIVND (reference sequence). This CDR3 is CASSIPGADTQYF. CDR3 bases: TGTGCCAGTAGTATCCCTGGCGCAGATACGCAGTATTTT.

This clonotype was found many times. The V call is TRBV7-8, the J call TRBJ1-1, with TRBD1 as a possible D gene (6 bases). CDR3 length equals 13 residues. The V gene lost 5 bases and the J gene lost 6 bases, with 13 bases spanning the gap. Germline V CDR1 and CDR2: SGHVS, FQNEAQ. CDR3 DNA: TGTGCCAGCAGCAACAGGGTAATAGCTGAAGCTTTCTTT. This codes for CASSNRVIAEAFF. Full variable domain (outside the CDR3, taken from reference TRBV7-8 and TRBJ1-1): GAGVSQSPRYKVAKRGQDVALRCDPISGHVSLFWYQQALGQGPEFLTYFQNEAQLDKSGLPSDRFFAERPEGSVSTLKIQRTQQEDSAVYLCASSNRVIAEAFFGQGTRLTVV.

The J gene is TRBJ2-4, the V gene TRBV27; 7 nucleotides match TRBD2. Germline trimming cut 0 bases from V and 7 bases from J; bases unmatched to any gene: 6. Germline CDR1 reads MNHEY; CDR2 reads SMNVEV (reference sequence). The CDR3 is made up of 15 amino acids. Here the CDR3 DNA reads TGTGCCAGCAGTTTATCAGCGGGACCGCAGAACATTCAGTACTTC. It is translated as CASSLSAGPQNIQYF.

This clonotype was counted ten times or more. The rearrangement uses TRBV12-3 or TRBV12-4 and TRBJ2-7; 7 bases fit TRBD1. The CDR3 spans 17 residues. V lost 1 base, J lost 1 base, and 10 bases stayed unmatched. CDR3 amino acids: CASSLGQGDPASYEQYF. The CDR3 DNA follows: TGTGCCAGCAGTTTAGGCCAGGGGGACCCTGCTTCCTACGAGCAGTACTTC.

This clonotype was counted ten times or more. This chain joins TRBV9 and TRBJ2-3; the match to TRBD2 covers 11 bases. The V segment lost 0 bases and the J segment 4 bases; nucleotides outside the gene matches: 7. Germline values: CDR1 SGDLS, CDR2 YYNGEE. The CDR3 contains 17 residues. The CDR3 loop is CASSVELAGVGADTQYF. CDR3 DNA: TGTGCCAGCAGCGTAGAACTAGCGGGAGTGGGCGCAGATACGCAGTATTTT.

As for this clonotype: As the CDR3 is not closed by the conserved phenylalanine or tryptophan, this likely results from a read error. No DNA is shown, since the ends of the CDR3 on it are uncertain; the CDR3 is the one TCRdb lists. The CDR3 reads CSASWTGGPS. This chain joins TRBV20-1 and TRBJ2-7; the D call in the table, TRBD1, was not verified against the DNA. Germline assignment: CDR1 DFQATT and CDR2 SNEGSKA (reference sequence). A total of 10 residues make up the CDR3, ends included.

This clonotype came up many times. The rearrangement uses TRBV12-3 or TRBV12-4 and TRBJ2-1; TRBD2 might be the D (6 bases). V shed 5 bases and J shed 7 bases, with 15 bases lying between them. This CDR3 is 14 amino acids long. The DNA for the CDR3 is TGTGCCAGCAGTCTAGGTCGGGAGAGTAATGAGCAGTTCTTC. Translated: CASSLGRESNEQFF.

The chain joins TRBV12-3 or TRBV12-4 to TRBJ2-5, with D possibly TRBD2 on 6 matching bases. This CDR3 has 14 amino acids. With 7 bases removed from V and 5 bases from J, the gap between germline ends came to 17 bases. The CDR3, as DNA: TGTGCCAGCACCCCGGGGGATTCTCGCGAGACCCAGTACTTC. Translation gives CASTPGDSRETQYF.

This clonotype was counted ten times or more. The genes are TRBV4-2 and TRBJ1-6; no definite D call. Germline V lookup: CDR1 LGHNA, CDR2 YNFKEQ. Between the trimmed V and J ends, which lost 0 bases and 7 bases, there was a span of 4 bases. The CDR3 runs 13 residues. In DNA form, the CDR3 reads TGTGCCAGCAGCCAAGAAGTAAATTCACCCCTCCACTTT. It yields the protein CASSQEVNSPLHF.

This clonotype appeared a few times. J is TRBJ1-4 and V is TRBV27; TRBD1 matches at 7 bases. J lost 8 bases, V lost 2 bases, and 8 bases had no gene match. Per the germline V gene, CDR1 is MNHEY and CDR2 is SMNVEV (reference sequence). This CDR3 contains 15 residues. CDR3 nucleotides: TGTGCCAGCAGTTTACTGGGGACAGATCTCGAAAAACTGTTTTTT. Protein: CASSLLGTDLEKLFF.

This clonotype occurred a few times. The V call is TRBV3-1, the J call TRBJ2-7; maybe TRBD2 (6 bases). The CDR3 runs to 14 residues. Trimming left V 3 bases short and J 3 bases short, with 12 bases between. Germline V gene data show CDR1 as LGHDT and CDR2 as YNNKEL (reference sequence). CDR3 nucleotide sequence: TGTGCCAGCAGCCATGGACTAACTGACTACGAGCAGTACTTC. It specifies CASSHGLTDYEQYF.

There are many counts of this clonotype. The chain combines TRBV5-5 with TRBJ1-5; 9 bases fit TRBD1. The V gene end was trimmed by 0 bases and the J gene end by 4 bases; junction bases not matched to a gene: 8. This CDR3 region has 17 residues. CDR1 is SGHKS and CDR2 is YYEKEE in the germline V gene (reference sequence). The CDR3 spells CASSLGPRDRVNQPQHF. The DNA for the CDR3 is TGTGCCAGCAGCTTGGGACCCCGGGACAGGGTTAATCAGCCCCAGCATTTT.